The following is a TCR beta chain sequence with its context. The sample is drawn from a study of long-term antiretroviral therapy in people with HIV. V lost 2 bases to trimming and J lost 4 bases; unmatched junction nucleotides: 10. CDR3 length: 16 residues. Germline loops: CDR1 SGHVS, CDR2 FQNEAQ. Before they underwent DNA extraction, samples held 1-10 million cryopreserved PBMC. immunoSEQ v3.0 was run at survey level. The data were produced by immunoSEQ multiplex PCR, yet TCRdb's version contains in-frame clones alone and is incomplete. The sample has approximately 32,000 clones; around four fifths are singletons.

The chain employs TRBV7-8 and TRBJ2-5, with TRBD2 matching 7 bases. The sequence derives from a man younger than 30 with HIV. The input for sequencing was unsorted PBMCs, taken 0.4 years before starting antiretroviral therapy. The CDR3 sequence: CASSLFRRGSTETQYF. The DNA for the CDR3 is TGTGCCAGCAGCTTATTTAGGCGGGGGTCTACAGAGACCCAGTACTTC.